Shown below are 10 T cell receptor beta chains from a single sample sequenced in a study of cytomegalovirus exposure and HLA in healthy donors. The PCR was carried out with 60 Vbeta primers and 13 Jbeta primers. Here immunoSEQ multiplex PCR was the method, and the copy in TCRdb shows in-frame clones only, minus some. The data show 100,000 to 150,000 clones, more than 65% seen once. Input material: PBMCs. Receptors were obtained from a man aged 45-60 years in good health and CMV-seronegative.

V is TRBV4-1 and J is TRBJ1-2, with D perhaps matching TRBD1 (6 bases). The CDR3 consists of 13 residues. CDR1 and CDR2 from the germline V gene are MGHRA and YSYEKL. V gave up 6 bases and J gave up 6 bases, with 14 bases separating them. CDR3 loop: CASSATGYNGYTF. The CDR3 DNA sequence: TGCGCCAGCAGTGCGACAGGCTACAATGGCTACACCTTC.

The chain carries TRBV4-3 and TRBJ2-3; D might be TRBD1 (6 bases). Germline loops: CDR1 LGHNA, CDR2 YSLEER. The CDR3 sequence is 16 residues long. V was pared by 4 bases and J by 9 bases, with 23 bases between. The CDR3 here is CASSPEPPGTPQTQYF. Here the CDR3 DNA reads TGCGCCAGCAGCCCCGAACCCCCCGGGACACCGCAAACGCAGTATTTT.

The gene calls are TRBV5-4 and TRBJ1-4; TRBD1 matches 10 bases. Germline V gene data show CDR1 as SGHNT and CDR2 as YYREEE (reference sequence). This CDR3 is 17 amino acids long. The trim removed 4 bases at V and 6 bases at J, leaving 12 bases unmatched. The CDR3 loop is CASSQRQGAGKYEKLFF. The DNA of the CDR3 is TGTGCCAGCAGCCAACGACAGGGGGCTGGAAAATATGAAAAACTGTTTTTT.

This chain links TRBV5-1 with TRBJ2-7; the match to TRBD1 covers 7 bases. The V gene's germline CDR1 is SGHRS and CDR2 YFSETQ. This CDR3 has 15 residues. V was pared by 4 bases and J by 2 bases, with 9 bases of the junction left unmatched. CDR3 sequence: CASSQGTVEAYEQYF. CDR3 nucleotides: TGCGCCAGCAGCCAAGGGACAGTGGAAGCCTACGAGCAGTACTTC. The full variable domain, with the rest looked up from reference TRBV5-1 and TRBJ2-7, is KAGVTQTPRYLIKTRGQQVTLSCSPISGHRSVSWYQQTPGQGLQFLFEYFSETQRNKGNFPGRFSGRQFSNSRSEMNVSTLELGDSALYLCASSQGTVEAYEQYFGPGTRLTVT.

The chain has TRBV4-1 and TRBJ2-3, with 7 bases fitting TRBD1. The V gene end was trimmed by 3 bases and the J gene end by 2 bases; junction bases not matched to a gene: 8. Germline assignment: CDR1 MGHRA and CDR2 YSYEKL. This CDR3 is built from 16 residues. The CDR3 spells CASSQVVGTATDTQYF. CDR3 nucleotide sequence: TGCGCCAGCAGCCAGGTTGTGGGGACAGCCACAGATACGCAGTATTTT.

The chain carries TRBV5-5 and TRBJ1-3; weak D call: TRBD1 (5 bases). CDR1 SGHKS and CDR2 YYEKEE come from the germline V gene (reference sequence). The germline V and J ends were trimmed by 0 bases and 2 bases, with 6 bases remaining between them. The CDR3 spans 14 residues. This chain's CDR3 is CASSLAGPGNTIYF. The CDR3 coding sequence is TGTGCCAGCAGCTTGGCAGGGCCTGGAAACACCATATATTTT.

The J gene is TRBJ2-2, the V gene TRBV6-1; 9 nucleotides match TRBD1. CDR1 is MNHNS and CDR2 is SASEGT in the germline V gene. The CDR3 loop spans 14 amino acids. Trimming removed 3 bases from V and 5 bases from J; junction bases left unmatched: 1. In DNA, the CDR3 is TGTGCCAGCAGTGATGGACAGGGGACCGGGGAGCTGTTTTTT. As protein: CASSDGQGTGELFF.

The CDR3 is CASSQGRASGGDRSYNEQFF. CDR3 sequence (DNA): TGCGCCAGCAGCCAAGGGCGGGCTAGCGGGGGGGACCGCTCCTACAATGAGCAGTTCTTC. The V and J genes are TRBV4-3 and TRBJ2-1, with 12 positions matching TRBD2. The CDR3 has 20 residues. Germline assignment: CDR1 LGHNA and CDR2 YSLEER. V was clipped by 1 base and J by 0 bases; unmatched bases: 10.

This clone was seen more than once but under ten times. The chain carries TRBV5-5 and TRBJ1-4; 8 positions match TRBD1. The germline V gene has CDR1 SGHKS and CDR2 YYEKEE (reference sequence). V dropped 4 bases and J dropped 8; count of bases not matched to a gene: 10. The CDR3 contains 15 residues. The CDR3 spells CASSPVTGEGEKLFF. CDR3 in DNA: TGTGCCAGCAGCCCGGTGACAGGGGAAGGCGAAAAACTGTTTTTT.

The chain couples TRBV4-2 to TRBJ2-1; D may be TRBD2 (6 bases). The CDR3 consists of 17 residues. Trimming stripped 4 bases from V and 0 bases from J, with 16 bases between. The germline V gene has CDR1 LGHNA and CDR2 YNFKEQ. The CDR3 sequence: CASSRAGGVSSYNEQFF. In nucleotides, the CDR3 is TGTGCCAGCAGCCGTGCGGGCGGGGTAAGCTCCTACAATGAGCAGTTCTTC.